The present TCR beta chain was sequenced within a study of T cells after yellow fever vaccination. The study, taken as a whole, reports: Clones that expanded after primary vaccination mostly reappeared after the booster (96% CD4, 88% CD8). Just a small share of clonotypes turned up in the CD4 compartment as well as the CD8 compartment.

With respect to this clonotype: Its matching antigen is unknown. An end of the junction differs from the germline gene, which may be a read error.

Synthesis of TCR cDNA relied on 5'RACE template switching, which attached a universal primer site and UMIs. TCRdb reprocessed the 5' RACE reads via MiXCR and lists one record per CDR3 protein. The data show some 550,000 distinct CDR3 sequences, under 25% seen once. The TCR was taken from a man aged 25 to 45 who received the YFV17D yellow fever vaccine. The source was PBMCs, collected 15 days after the yellow fever booster vaccination.

The DNA for the CDR3 is TGCAGTGCTAGAGACCGGGACCACGGGCGAGATACGCTGTATTTT. It encodes CSARDRDHGRDTLYF. V is TRBV20-1 and J is TRBJ2-3, with D perhaps being TRBD1 or TRBD2 (5 bases each). Germline V lookup: CDR1 DFQATT, CDR2 SNEGSKA (reference sequence). This CDR3 region has 15 residues.